This T cell receptor beta chain was captured in a study of tumor-infiltrating lymphocytes in primary liver carcinoma (dated by TCRdb to about 2017). Background on the whole study: Between late 2015 and March 2016, 5 or 6 patients in China with histopathologically diagnosed primary liver carcinoma had their tumors surgically resected. TCRbeta repertoire sequencing covered roughly 35 specimens from 5 patients: 25 tumor regions, 5 adjacent noncancerous liver tissues and 5 peripheral blood samples. Repertoires from technical replicates were highly reproducible, with mean shared-clone rates approximately 0.88 and correlation coefficients above 0.95. For each liver tumor, the study sampled five regions along with adjacent normal tissue and blood, and applied TCRbeta repertoire sequencing, expression microarrays and whole-exome sequencing. Hepatocellular carcinoma (four) or combined HCC and intrahepatic cholangiocarcinoma (one) was present in the five patients, who were three men and two women aged 30 to 69 years. Each sample produced roughly 3.65 to 7.13 million productive TCRbeta reads, and read depth showed no significant difference between tissue types. The tumors of the five patients were staged as T1-T3 N0M0, with maximum diameters ranging from roughly 4.2 to 11 cm. Paper-wide results and their limitations: Comparison of CD4+ and CD8+ T cell repertoires was precluded by the use of bulk unsorted samples. The top 250 clones made up a significantly larger repertoire fraction in tumors than in blood (p = 0.039). Consistent with antigen-driven expansion, pairs of tumor regions showed higher repertoire overlap (mean roughly 36%) than either tumor-adjacent pairs (about 17%) or tumor-blood pairs (around 14%). With just five or six patients in the study, the authors point out that the findings should be validated in a larger study. Because sequencing covered only the TCR beta chain and unpaired alpha chains were not captured, true repertoire diversity is likely underestimated.

Turning to this clonotype: No cognate antigen has been identified for it. A read error may account for a junction end that differs from germline.

From the germline V gene, CDR1 is SGHAT and CDR2 is FQNNGV. The CDR3 goes from the cysteine to the phenylalanine over 15 residues. Only CDR3 DNA remains: 45 bases, in frame from the first base. A constant-region primer and ProtoScript II reverse transcriptase were used to reverse-transcribe TCRbeta-specific cDNA from roughly 0.55 ug total RNA. Construction of the TCRbeta libraries relied on three nested rounds of multiplex PCR, following a slightly modified ARM-PCR procedure. Each of the first two PCR rounds ran for about 10 cycles and used multiplex TRBV1-TRBV30 forward primers together with a Cbeta reverse primer. A final 25-cycle PCR with Deep VentR polymerase added sample barcodes and Illumina adapters. Before sequencing, amplicons between 200 and 500 bp were purified from gel using a QIAquick gel extraction kit. An Illumina HiSeq 2500 was used to sequence the TCRbeta amplicons, generating 250-bp paired-end reads. The source study handled its data this way. To recover full CDR3 sequences, reads were quality-trimmed using Trimmomatic v0.33 and paired reads were then merged using FLASH v1.2.11. V, D and J germline segments were assigned to the rearranged TCRbeta sequences by MiGEC v1.2.1b. Clonotype statistics and Shannon-Wiener diversity indices were computed with VDJtools v1.0.0. Except for diversity analysis, only the 250 most abundant clonotypes of each sample were used in subsequent analyses to reduce sampling bias. The raw public reads went through TCRdb reprocessing: fastp at Q25, MiXCR clone calling, in-frame beta chains kept. CDR3 protein duplicates are merged, each entry listing the most common genes and DNA. Clone size and V and J calls follow TCRdb, not the original study. The sample contains 330,000 or so distinct CDR3 sequences, about 61% of them found a single time. 5% to 6.5% of the sample belongs to the ten largest clones.

RNA from unsorted whole blood was extracted with TRIzol reagent, and germline DNA was obtained with the DNeasy Blood & Tissue kit. Patients had chronic HBV infection and were treatment-naive at sampling. Before surgery, approximately 3.8 milliliters of peripheral blood were collected into K2EDTA tubes. The sequenced material came from peripheral blood. The sequence links TRBV11-2 to TRBJ2-7; 8 of the junction bases match TRBD1. This TCR derives from a man aged 40-55 years with primary liver carcinoma and hepatitis B virus infection. The CDR3 amino acid sequence is: CAGSSPGTGQYEQYF. The DNA is as follows: TGTGCCGGCAGCTCCCCCGGGACAGGACAATATGAGCAGTACTTC.